This record covers a single T cell receptor (gamma chain). TCRdb re-processed the reads using CATT. There are 2,000 to 2,500 gamma-chain clones in the sample; about 47% occur only once, and roughly 4.4% lies in the top ten. This sample was taken from a study of gamma-delta chains in newborns, infants, children. About the study: Microbial exposure reportedly drives polyclonal innate γδ T cell expansion after birth.

The V gene's germline CDR1 is EGSTGY and CDR2 YDSYTSSV. This CDR3 region has 9 residues. With V trimmed by 4 bases and J by 13 bases, 4 bases remained unmatched. Sample: blood. The receptor comes from a child who was a newborn, infant or young child, either healthy, febrile or measles-vaccinated (not recorded which). The chain carries TRGV4 and TRGJ1 or TRGJ2. The DNA of the CDR3 is TGTGCCACCTGGGAAGGAAAACTCTTT. It specifies CATWEGKLF.